A single sample gave rise to the 5 T cell receptor beta chains below, sequenced in a study of shared clonotypes between healthy human individuals. Naive CD8 populations comprised CD45RO-negative cells positively selected for CCR7, excluding terminally differentiated effector memory CD45RA+ cells. Data came from immunoSEQ multiplex PCR; TCRdb stores just in-frame clones and leaves some out. The sample yields millions of clones, about 95% seen once. The sample taken for sequencing was naive CD8+ T cells sorted from blood. Receptor source: a young man in good health.

The chain couples TRBV10-2 to TRBJ2-3; 7 positions match TRBD2. The CDR3 is 12 amino acids. Germline CDR1 is WSHSY and CDR2 is SAAADI. With V trimmed by 9 bases and J by 2 bases, 2 bases remained unmatched. CDR3 residues: CASTSVTDTQYF. For the CDR3, the DNA is TGCGCCAGTACTAGCGTCACAGATACGCAGTATTTT.

The chain uses TRBV10-3 and TRBJ2-3, with 9 bases identical to TRBD2. Germline-derived CDR1 and CDR2 are ENHRY and SYGVKD. The CDR3 sequence is 16 residues long. Losses at the gene ends were 7 bases for V and 1 base for J; bases not matched to a gene: 9. This chain's CDR3 is CAIKGGLAGRTDTQYF. CDR3 in DNA: TGTGCCATCAAAGGTGGGCTAGCGGGGCGCACAGATACGCAGTATTTT.

The chain carries TRBV5-6 and TRBJ2-5; D unclear. This CDR3 contains 18 residues. Germline CDR1 and CDR2: SGHDT and YYEEEE. V was clipped by 1 base and J by 3 bases, with 22 bases between them. The CDR3 sequence is CASSLYDTGWAPKETQYF. The CDR3 bases are TGTGCCAGCAGCTTGTACGACACCGGGTGGGCCCCTAAAGAGACCCAGTACTTC. Supplemented by reference TRBV5-6 and TRBJ2-5, the full variable domain reads DAGVTQSPTHLIKTRGQQVTLRCSPKSGHDTVSWYQQALGQGPQFIFQYYEEEERQRGNFPDRFSGHQFPNYSSELNVNALLLGDSALYLCASSLYDTGWAPKETQYFGPGTRLLVL.

V and J are TRBV27 and TRBJ2-7, with a possible D match to TRBD1 (6 bases). This CDR3 is built from 14 residues. Between the trimmed V and J ends, which lost 6 bases and 1 base, there was a span of 13 bases. Germline V gene lookup returns CDR1 MNHEY and CDR2 SMNVEV (reference sequence). The chain's CDR3 is CASSVRDTSYEQYF. In nucleotides, the CDR3 is TGTGCCAGCAGCGTCCGGGACACTTCCTACGAGCAGTACTTC.

The rearrangement links TRBV9 to TRBJ2-5, with 8 nucleotides matching TRBD1. The V and J ends lost 0 bases and 2 bases, in that order; junction bases with no gene match: 6. This CDR3 is built from 16 residues. Germline assignment: CDR1 SGDLS and CDR2 YYNGEE. DNA of the CDR3: TGTGCCAGCAGCGTAGGGCCAGGGGGCAATCAAGAGACCCAGTACTTC. Protein sequence: CASSVGPGGNQETQYF.